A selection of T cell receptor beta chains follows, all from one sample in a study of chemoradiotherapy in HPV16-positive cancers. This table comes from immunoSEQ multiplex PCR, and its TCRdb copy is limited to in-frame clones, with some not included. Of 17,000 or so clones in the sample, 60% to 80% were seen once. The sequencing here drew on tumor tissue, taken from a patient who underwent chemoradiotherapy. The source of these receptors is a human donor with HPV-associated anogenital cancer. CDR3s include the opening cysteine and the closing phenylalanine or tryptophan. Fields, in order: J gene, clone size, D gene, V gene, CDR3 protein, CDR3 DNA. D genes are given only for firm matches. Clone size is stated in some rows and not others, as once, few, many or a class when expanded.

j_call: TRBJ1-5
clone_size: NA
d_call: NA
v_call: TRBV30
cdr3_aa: CAWSPTHKTPQHF
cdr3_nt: TGTGCCTGGAGTCCCACCCATAAGACGCCCCAGCATTTT

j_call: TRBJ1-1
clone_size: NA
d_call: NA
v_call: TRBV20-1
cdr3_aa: CSASGQKKAFF
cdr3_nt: TGCAGTGCTAGCGGTCAGAAGAAAGCTTTCTTT

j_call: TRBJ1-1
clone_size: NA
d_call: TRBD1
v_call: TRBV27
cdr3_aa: CASSWDRGNTEAFF
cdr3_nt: TGTGCCAGCAGTTGGGACAGGGGGAACACTGAAGCTTTCTTT

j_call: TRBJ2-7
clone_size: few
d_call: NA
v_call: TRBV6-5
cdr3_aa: CASSLGPTYEQYF
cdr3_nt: TGTGCCAGCAGTCTGGGCCCGACCTACGAGCAGTACTTC

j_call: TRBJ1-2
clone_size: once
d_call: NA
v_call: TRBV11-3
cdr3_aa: CASSLEDRGYTF
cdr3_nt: TGTGCCAGCAGCTTAGAGGACCGAGGCTACACCTTC

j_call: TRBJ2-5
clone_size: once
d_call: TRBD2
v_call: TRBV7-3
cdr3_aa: CASSQSGSGGTQYF
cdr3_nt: TGTGCCAGCAGCCAAAGCGGGAGCGGGGGGACCCAGTACTTC

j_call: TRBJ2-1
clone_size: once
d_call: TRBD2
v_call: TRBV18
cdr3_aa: CASSSTSGSINEQFF
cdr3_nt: TGTGCCAGCTCAAGCACTAGCGGGAGTATTAATGAGCAGTTCTTC

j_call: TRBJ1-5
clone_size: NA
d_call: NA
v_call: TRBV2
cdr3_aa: CASSDRQLNQPQHF
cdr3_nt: TGTGCCAGCAGTGACAGACAGCTGAATCAGCCCCAGCATTTT

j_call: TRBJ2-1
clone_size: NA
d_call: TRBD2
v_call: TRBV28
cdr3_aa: CASRSSGSRYNEQFF
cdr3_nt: TGTGCCAGCAGGAGTAGCGGGAGTAGGTACAATGAGCAGTTCTTC

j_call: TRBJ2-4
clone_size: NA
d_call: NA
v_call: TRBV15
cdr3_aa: CATSRDLGKNIQYF
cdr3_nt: TGTGCCACCAGCAGAGATTTGGGCAAAAACATTCAGTACTTC

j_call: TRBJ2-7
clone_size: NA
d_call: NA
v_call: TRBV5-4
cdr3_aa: CASSFRGEAYEQYF
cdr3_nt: TGTGCCAGCAGCTTTAGGGGGGAAGCCTACGAGCAGTACTTC

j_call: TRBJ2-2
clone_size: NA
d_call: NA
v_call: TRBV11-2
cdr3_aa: CASSLEIWGTGELFF
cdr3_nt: TGTGCCAGCAGCTTAGAGATTTGGGGGACCGGGGAGCTGTTTTTT

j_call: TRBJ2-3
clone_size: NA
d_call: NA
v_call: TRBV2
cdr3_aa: CASSEALDTDTQYF
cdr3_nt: TGTGCCAGCAGTGAAGCTCTAGACACAGATACGCAGTATTTT

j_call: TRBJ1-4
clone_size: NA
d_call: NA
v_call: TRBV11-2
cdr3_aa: CASSFLVGANEKLFF
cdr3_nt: TGTGCCAGCAGCTTTCTAGTTGGGGCTAATGAAAAACTGTTTTTT

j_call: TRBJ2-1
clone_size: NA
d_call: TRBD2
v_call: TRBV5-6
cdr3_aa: CASSSDLAGGSYNEQFF
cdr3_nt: TGTGCCAGCAGCTCGGATCTAGCGGGGGGTTCCTACAATGAGCAGTTCTTC

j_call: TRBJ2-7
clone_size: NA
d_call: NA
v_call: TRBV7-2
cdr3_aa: CASSLEPYEQYF
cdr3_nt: TGTGCCAGCAGCCTCGAACCCTACGAGCAGTACTTC

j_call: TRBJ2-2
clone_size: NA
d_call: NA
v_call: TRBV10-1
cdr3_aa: CASRDGNTGELFF
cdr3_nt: TGCGCCAGCAGGGACGGGAACACCGGGGAGCTGTTTTTT

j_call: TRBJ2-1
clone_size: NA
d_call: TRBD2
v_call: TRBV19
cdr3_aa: CASTGTSADSGDEQFF
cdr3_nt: TGTGCCAGTACAGGGACTAGCGCCGATTCGGGGGATGAGCAGTTCTTC

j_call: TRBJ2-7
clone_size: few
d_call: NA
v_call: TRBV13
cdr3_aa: CASSLGTGTYEQYF
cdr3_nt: TGTGCCAGCAGCTTAGGTACAGGGACCTACGAGCAGTACTTC

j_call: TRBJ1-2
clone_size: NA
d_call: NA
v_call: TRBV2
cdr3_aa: CASSEGPGRGYGYTF
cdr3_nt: TGTGCCAGCAGTGAAGGGCCAGGGAGGGGCTATGGCTACACCTTC

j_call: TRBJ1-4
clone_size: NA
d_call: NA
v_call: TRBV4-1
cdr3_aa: CASSRGSNEKLFF
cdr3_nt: TGCGCCAGCAGCAGGGGATCGAATGAAAAACTGTTTTTT

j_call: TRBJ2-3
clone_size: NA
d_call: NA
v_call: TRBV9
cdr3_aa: CASSNKPTDTQYF
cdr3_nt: TGTGCCAGCAGCAACAAACCTACAGATACGCAGTATTTT

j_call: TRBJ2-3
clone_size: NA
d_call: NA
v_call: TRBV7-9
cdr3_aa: CASSLEVGGITDTQYF
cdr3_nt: TGTGCCAGCAGCTTAGAGGTTGGCGGGATCACAGATACGCAGTATTTT

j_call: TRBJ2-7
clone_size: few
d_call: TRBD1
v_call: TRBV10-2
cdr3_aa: CASSGQGFSEQYF
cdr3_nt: TGCGCCAGCAGCGGACAGGGGTTCTCCGAGCAGTACTTC

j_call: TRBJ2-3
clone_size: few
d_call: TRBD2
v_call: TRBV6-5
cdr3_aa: CASSIGSGTNTQYF
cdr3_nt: TGTGCCAGCAGTATAGGTAGCGGGACCAATACGCAGTATTTT

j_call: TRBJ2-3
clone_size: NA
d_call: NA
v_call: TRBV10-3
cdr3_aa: CATSLRGNTDTQYF
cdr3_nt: TGTGCCACTTCCCTCAGGGGCAACACAGATACGCAGTATTTT

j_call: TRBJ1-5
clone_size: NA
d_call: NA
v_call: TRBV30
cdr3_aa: CAWGWAADDQPQHF
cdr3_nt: TGTGCCTGGGGGTGGGCCGCGGACGATCAGCCCCAGCATTTT

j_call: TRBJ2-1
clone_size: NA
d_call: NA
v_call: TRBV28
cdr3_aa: CASSRGRTTRDEQFF
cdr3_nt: TGTGCCAGCAGCCGGGGACGGACGACTAGGGATGAGCAGTTCTTC

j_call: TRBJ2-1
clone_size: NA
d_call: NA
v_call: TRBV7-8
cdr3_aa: CASSLVSFSGSYNEQFF
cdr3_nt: TGTGCCAGCAGCTTAGTAAGCTTTAGCGGATCCTACAATGAGCAGTTCTTC

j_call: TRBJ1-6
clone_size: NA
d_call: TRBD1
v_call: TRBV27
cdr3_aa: CASSSGMSGTGYNSPLHF
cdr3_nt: TGTGCCAGCAGTTCCGGAATGTCCGGGACAGGGTATAATTCACCCCTCCACTTT

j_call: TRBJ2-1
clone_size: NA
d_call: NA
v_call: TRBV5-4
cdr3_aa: CASSSGRAYNEQFF
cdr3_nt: TGTGCCAGCAGCTCCGGACGGGCTTACAATGAGCAGTTCTTC

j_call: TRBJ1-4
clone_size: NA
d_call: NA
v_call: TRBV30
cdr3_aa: CAWSVEFGRLNEKLFF
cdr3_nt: TGTGCCTGGAGTGTAGAGTTCGGGCGACTGAATGAAAAACTGTTTTTT

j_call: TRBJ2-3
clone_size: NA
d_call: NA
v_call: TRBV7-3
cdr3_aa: CASSLTSGLLTDTQYF
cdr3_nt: TGTGCCAGCAGCTTAACTAGCGGTTTACTCACAGATACGCAGTATTTT